These T cell receptor beta chains were read from a single sample in a study of blood T cell repertoires in COVID-19. The data were produced by immunoSEQ multiplex PCR, yet TCRdb's version contains in-frame clones alone and is incomplete. The sample carries about 76,000 clones, roughly 80% recorded once. Sequencing was carried out using peripheral blood. These receptors were collected from a woman aged 60-70 years with acute or convalescent COVID-19. CDR3s include the opening cysteine and the closing phenylalanine or tryptophan. D genes are given only for firm matches. Clone size is shown for a subset of rows, as once, few, many or a class of expanded clone.

clone_size: few; v_call: TRBV6-6; d_call: .; cdr3_length: 15; j_call: TRBJ2-5; cdr3_nt: TGTGCCAGCCGGATGGGCGGGGCGTACCAAGAGACCCAGTACTTC; cdr3_aa: CASRMGGAYQETQYF
clone_size: .; v_call: TRBV2; d_call: .; cdr3_length: 13; j_call: TRBJ1-2; cdr3_nt: TGTGCCAGCAGTGAAGGGCCAGTATATGGCTACACCTTC; cdr3_aa: CASSEGPVYGYTF
clone_size: .; v_call: TRBV6-2/TRBV6-3; d_call: TRBD2; cdr3_length: 16; j_call: TRBJ2-1; cdr3_nt: TGTGCCAGCAGTTACTCGTCTAGCGGGGGGGCCAATGAGCAGTTCTTC; cdr3_aa: CASSYSSSGGANEQFF
clone_size: .; v_call: TRBV6-2/TRBV6-3; d_call: .; cdr3_length: 15; j_call: TRBJ1-5; cdr3_nt: TGTGCCAGCAGTTATTCCATGACAGAGGATCAGCCCCAGCATTTT; cdr3_aa: CASSYSMTEDQPQHF
clone_size: .; v_call: TRBV18; d_call: .; cdr3_length: 15; j_call: TRBJ2-5; cdr3_nt: TGTGCCAGCTCACGACAGGAGATAGACAAGGAGACCCAGTACTTC; cdr3_aa: CASSRQEIDKETQYF
clone_size: .; v_call: TRBV4-1; d_call: .; cdr3_length: 18; j_call: TRBJ1-6; cdr3_nt: TGCGCCAGCAGCCAGGGGATGATCAGGGGAGGGTCAAATTCACCCCTCCACTTT; cdr3_aa: CASSQGMIRGGSNSPLHF
clone_size: .; v_call: TRBV19; d_call: .; cdr3_length: 15; j_call: TRBJ2-1; cdr3_nt: TGTGCCAGTACCATGGAGGGTATCCCCTACAATGAGCAGTTCTTC; cdr3_aa: CASTMEGIPYNEQFF
clone_size: .; v_call: TRBV5-1; d_call: .; cdr3_length: 14; j_call: TRBJ2-3; cdr3_nt: TGCGCCAGCAGCTTGGACTCTAGCACAGATACGCAGTATTTT; cdr3_aa: CASSLDSSTDTQYF
clone_size: .; v_call: TRBV28; d_call: .; cdr3_length: 11; j_call: TRBJ2-5; cdr3_nt: TGTGCCAGCAGTCGCCAAGAGACCCAGTACTTC; cdr3_aa: CASSRQETQYF
clone_size: .; v_call: TRBV5-6; d_call: .; cdr3_length: 14; j_call: TRBJ1-5; cdr3_nt: TGTGCCAGCAGCTTGGCCGGGACTAATCAGCCCCAGCATTTT; cdr3_aa: CASSLAGTNQPQHF
clone_size: .; v_call: TRBV19; d_call: .; cdr3_length: 15; j_call: TRBJ2-1; cdr3_nt: TGTGCCAGTAAATTCCGGGGTTTAGGGTACAATGAGCAGTTCTTC; cdr3_aa: CASKFRGLGYNEQFF
clone_size: .; v_call: TRBV6-2/TRBV6-3; d_call: TRBD1; cdr3_length: 17; j_call: TRBJ2-2; cdr3_nt: TGTGCCAGCAGTTACGGTGCTCAGACAGGGGACACCGGGGAGCTGTTTTTT; cdr3_aa: CASSYGAQTGDTGELFF
clone_size: .; v_call: TRBV4-2; d_call: .; cdr3_length: 14; j_call: TRBJ1-3; cdr3_nt: TGTGCCAGCAGCCAAGGACTAGGTGGAAACACCATATATTTT; cdr3_aa: CASSQGLGGNTIYF
clone_size: .; v_call: TRBV18; d_call: .; cdr3_length: 14; j_call: TRBJ2-1; cdr3_nt: TGTGCCAGCTCACCATCTGGACTTTACAATGAGCAGTTCTTC; cdr3_aa: CASSPSGLYNEQFF
clone_size: .; v_call: TRBV24-1; d_call: .; cdr3_length: 13; j_call: TRBJ2-3; cdr3_nt: TGTGCCACCAGTGATTTGAGCCCCCGCGGGCAGTATTTT; cdr3_aa: CATSDLSPRGQYF
clone_size: .; v_call: TRBV5-1; d_call: TRBD1; cdr3_length: 16; j_call: TRBJ1-2; cdr3_nt: TGCGCCAGCAGCTACAGGGGTGGAGTAGGAAACTATGGCTACACCTTC; cdr3_aa: CASSYRGGVGNYGYTF
clone_size: .; v_call: TRBV5-6; d_call: TRBD2; cdr3_length: 17; j_call: TRBJ2-5; cdr3_nt: TGTGCCAGCAGCTTGGCCGTGGTAGCGGGGATTCAAGAGACCCAGTACTTC; cdr3_aa: CASSLAVVAGIQETQYF
clone_size: .; v_call: TRBV29-1; d_call: .; cdr3_length: 12; j_call: TRBJ1-4; cdr3_nt: TGCAGCGCCCCACTAGACGGTGAAAAACTGTTTTTT; cdr3_aa: CSAPLDGEKLFF
clone_size: few; v_call: TRBV4-1; d_call: .; cdr3_length: 14; j_call: TRBJ1-5; cdr3_nt: TGCGCCAGCAGCTTCATAGGGGCGAATCAGCCCCAGCATTTT; cdr3_aa: CASSFIGANQPQHF
clone_size: once; v_call: TRBV6-2/TRBV6-3; d_call: TRBD1; cdr3_length: 13; j_call: TRBJ2-2; cdr3_nt: TGTGCCAGCAGGTACAGGGGGCCCGGGGAGCTGTTTTTT; cdr3_aa: CASRYRGPGELFF
clone_size: .; v_call: TRBV5-1; d_call: .; cdr3_length: 15; j_call: TRBJ2-5; cdr3_nt: TGCGCCAGCAGCGACCCGGCAACAGGGTTTGAGGCCCAGTACTTC; cdr3_aa: CASSDPATGFEAQYF
clone_size: .; v_call: TRBV27; d_call: TRBD1; cdr3_length: 16; j_call: TRBJ1-5; cdr3_nt: TGTGCCAGCAGTTCCCGGGACAGGGGTAGCAATCAGCCCCAGCATTTT; cdr3_aa: CASSSRDRGSNQPQHF
clone_size: .; v_call: TRBV7-2; d_call: .; cdr3_length: 15; j_call: TRBJ1-3; cdr3_nt: TGTGCCAGCAGCTTGATACAGGGATCTGGAAACACCATATATTTT; cdr3_aa: CASSLIQGSGNTIYF
clone_size: once; v_call: TRBV4-1; d_call: .; cdr3_length: 15; j_call: TRBJ1-2; cdr3_nt: TGCGCCAGCAGCCAAGAATCGGACAGCCGCTATGGCTACACCTTC; cdr3_aa: CASSQESDSRYGYTF
clone_size: .; v_call: TRBV19; d_call: .; cdr3_length: 13; j_call: TRBJ1-1; cdr3_nt: TGTGCCAGTAGTATGGAGGGCGGCACTGAAGCTTTCTTT; cdr3_aa: CASSMEGGTEAFF
clone_size: .; v_call: TRBV25-1; d_call: .; cdr3_length: 15; j_call: TRBJ1-2; cdr3_nt: TGTGCCAGCAGTGAATGGTATGAGGCAGTAGATGGCTACACCTTC; cdr3_aa: CASSEWYEAVDGYTF
clone_size: .; v_call: TRBV5-1; d_call: .; cdr3_length: 13; j_call: TRBJ1-5; cdr3_nt: TGCGCCAGCAGCCGGGGGGTCGATCAGCCCCAGCATTTT; cdr3_aa: CASSRGVDQPQHF
clone_size: few; v_call: TRBV5-5; d_call: .; cdr3_length: 16; j_call: TRBJ1-1; cdr3_nt: TGTGCCAGCAGCTTGGACCCCCGGGGGGGTGGTACTGAAGCTTTCTTT; cdr3_aa: CASSLDPRGGGTEAFF
clone_size: .; v_call: TRBV27; d_call: TRBD1; cdr3_length: 14; j_call: TRBJ2-5; cdr3_nt: TGTGCCAGCAGTTCGGGACAGGGGATAGAGACCCAGTACTTC; cdr3_aa: CASSSGQGIETQYF
clone_size: .; v_call: TRBV28; d_call: .; cdr3_length: 13; j_call: TRBJ1-1; cdr3_nt: TGTGCCAGCAGTCCCCCCGGACAGTATGAAGCTTTCTTT; cdr3_aa: CASSPPGQYEAFF
clone_size: .; v_call: TRBV6-6; d_call: .; cdr3_length: 13; j_call: TRBJ1-1; cdr3_nt: TGTGCCAGCAGTTACAGCAAGAACACTGAAGCTTTCTTT; cdr3_aa: CASSYSKNTEAFF
clone_size: .; v_call: TRBV11-2; d_call: .; cdr3_length: 13; j_call: TRBJ1-1; cdr3_nt: TGTGCCAGTGGGAGGGGTGTCTATGCTGAAGCTTTCTTT; cdr3_aa: CASGRGVYAEAFF
clone_size: many; v_call: TRBV7-9; d_call: TRBD1; cdr3_length: 17; j_call: TRBJ2-3; cdr3_nt: TGTGCCAGCAGTTCCACACCGGGACAGGGGGTTGCAGATACGCAGTATTTT; cdr3_aa: CASSSTPGQGVADTQYF
clone_size: .; v_call: TRBV30; d_call: TRBD1; cdr3_length: 16; j_call: TRBJ1-6; cdr3_nt: TGTGCCTGGAGGACAGGGGGCGCCTCCTATAATTCACCCCTCCACTTT; cdr3_aa: CAWRTGGASYNSPLHF
clone_size: .; v_call: TRBV18; d_call: .; cdr3_length: 15; j_call: TRBJ1-3; cdr3_nt: TGTGCCAGCTCACCACCACAGGACTCTGGAAACACCATATATTTT; cdr3_aa: CASSPPQDSGNTIYF
clone_size: .; v_call: TRBV5-1; d_call: .; cdr3_length: 14; j_call: TRBJ1-3; cdr3_nt: TGCGCCAGCAGCTTGGAGAGCTCTGGAAACACCATATATTTT; cdr3_aa: CASSLESSGNTIYF
clone_size: .; v_call: TRBV7-9; d_call: .; cdr3_length: 15; j_call: TRBJ1-1; cdr3_nt: TGTGCCAGCAGCTTAGAGGTGACTGGAGGGACTGAAGCTTTCTTT; cdr3_aa: CASSLEVTGGTEAFF
clone_size: .; v_call: TRBV30; d_call: TRBD1; cdr3_length: 15; j_call: TRBJ2-6; cdr3_nt: TGTGCCTGGAACCGAGGGGGCGCTGGGGCCAACGTCCTGACTTTC; cdr3_aa: CAWNRGGAGANVLTF
clone_size: .; v_call: TRBV6-5; d_call: .; cdr3_length: 15; j_call: TRBJ1-3; cdr3_nt: TGTGCCAGCAGTTACTCGCGAGAAGCCGGAAACACCATATATTTT; cdr3_aa: CASSYSREAGNTIYF
clone_size: once; v_call: TRBV5-1; d_call: .; cdr3_length: 14; j_call: TRBJ2-7; cdr3_nt: TGCGCCAGCAGCTTGACGGGGTCCCTGGGGGAGCAGTACTTC; cdr3_aa: CASSLTGSLGEQYF
clone_size: .; v_call: TRBV7-2; d_call: TRBD1; cdr3_length: 14; j_call: TRBJ1-2; cdr3_nt: TGTGCCAGCAGTCCTGACCGACAGGGCTATGGCTACACCTTC; cdr3_aa: CASSPDRQGYGYTF
clone_size: .; v_call: TRBV6-1; d_call: .; cdr3_length: 13; j_call: TRBJ2-7; cdr3_nt: TGTGCCAGCAGTGAATATTTGTCTTACGAGCAGTACTTC; cdr3_aa: CASSEYLSYEQYF
clone_size: few; v_call: TRBV12-3/TRBV12-4; d_call: .; cdr3_length: 13; j_call: TRBJ1-4; cdr3_nt: TGTGCCAGCAGTTTAAGACAGGCTGAAAAACTGTTTTTT; cdr3_aa: CASSLRQAEKLFF
clone_size: .; v_call: TRBV7-2; d_call: TRBD1; cdr3_length: 15; j_call: TRBJ2-7; cdr3_nt: TGTGCCAGCAGCTGGGGACAGGGGGCCTCCTACGAGCAGTACTTC; cdr3_aa: CASSWGQGASYEQYF
clone_size: .; v_call: TRBV5-4; d_call: TRBD1; cdr3_length: 16; j_call: TRBJ2-5; cdr3_nt: TGTGCCAGCAGCCCAAGGACAGGGGCGCTTCAAGAGACCCAGTACTTC; cdr3_aa: CASSPRTGALQETQYF